Sequencing of this TCR beta chain was carried out in a study of T-cell memory formation after mild COVID-19. Trimming took 5 bases from V and 2 from J; bases not matched to a gene: 5. The CDR3 is 15 residues long. Per germline, CDR1 SGHTA and CDR2 FQGNSA. One entry per CDR3 protein results from TCRdb running MiXCR on the 5' RACE reads. The sample includes around 340,000 distinct CDR3 sequences, approximately 15% seen only once; the top ten take around 24%. The rearrangement uses TRBV7-2 and TRBJ2-1; 8 bases fit TRBD1. This sequence originates from a man aged 18 to 30 who had mild COVID-19 (a few samples of this study predate the infection). Cell type and time point are not known. The source material was PBMCs or a T cell subset sorted from them (not recorded which). CDR3 nucleotide sequence: TGTGCCAGCAGCACCCAGGGACAGGCCTACAATGAGCAGTTCTTC. Amino acid sequence: CASSTQGQAYNEQFF.